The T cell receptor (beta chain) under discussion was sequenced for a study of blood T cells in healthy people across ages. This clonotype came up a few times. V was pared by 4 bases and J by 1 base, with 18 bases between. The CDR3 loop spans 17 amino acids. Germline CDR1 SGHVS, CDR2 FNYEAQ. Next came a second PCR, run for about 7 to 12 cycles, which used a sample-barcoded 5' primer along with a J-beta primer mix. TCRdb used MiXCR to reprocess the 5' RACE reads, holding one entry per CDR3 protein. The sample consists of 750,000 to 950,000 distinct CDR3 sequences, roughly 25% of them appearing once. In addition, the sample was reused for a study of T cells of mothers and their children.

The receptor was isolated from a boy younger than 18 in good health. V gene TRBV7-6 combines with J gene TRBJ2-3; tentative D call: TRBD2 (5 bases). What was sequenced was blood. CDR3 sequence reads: CASSSHEDSVRTDTQYF. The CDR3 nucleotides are TGTGCCAGCAGCTCTCACGAGGACTCCGTGCGCACAGATACGCAGTATTTT.